Here is one TCR beta chain with its context. Its antigen is not known. At the DNA level, this CDR3 is encoded by other sequences in the same sample as well. V lost 4 bases and J lost 2, with 13 bases in between. Germline V gene lookup returns CDR1 SGHRS and CDR2 YFSETQ. This CDR3 has 15 residues. The data were obtained in a study of metastatic and nonmetastatic thyroid tumors. Study in general: Thyroid patients, malignant and benign, had repertoires compared across blood and tumor or nodule tissue. Study observations and caveats: Versus benign nodules, malignant thyroid tumors reportedly had significantly higher TCR beta diversity, in blood and tumor.

Every patient was untreated before thyroid surgery. MiXCR re-clonotyped the PCR reads for TCRdb. The repertoire consists of about 17,000 clones, with approximately 24% occurring once and the leading ten covering approximately 24%. This chain joins TRBV5-1 and TRBJ1-3, with D perhaps TRBD1 (5 bases). Sequenced: tumor tissue. This TCR derives from a female donor with papillary thyroid cancer or a benign thyroid nodule (not recorded which). Some clones in this sample may be carry-over from other donors' samples. CDR3 in DNA: TGCGCCAGCAGCATACCTAGAGGGGCTGGAAACACCATATATTTT. Encoded protein: CASSIPRGAGNTIYF.